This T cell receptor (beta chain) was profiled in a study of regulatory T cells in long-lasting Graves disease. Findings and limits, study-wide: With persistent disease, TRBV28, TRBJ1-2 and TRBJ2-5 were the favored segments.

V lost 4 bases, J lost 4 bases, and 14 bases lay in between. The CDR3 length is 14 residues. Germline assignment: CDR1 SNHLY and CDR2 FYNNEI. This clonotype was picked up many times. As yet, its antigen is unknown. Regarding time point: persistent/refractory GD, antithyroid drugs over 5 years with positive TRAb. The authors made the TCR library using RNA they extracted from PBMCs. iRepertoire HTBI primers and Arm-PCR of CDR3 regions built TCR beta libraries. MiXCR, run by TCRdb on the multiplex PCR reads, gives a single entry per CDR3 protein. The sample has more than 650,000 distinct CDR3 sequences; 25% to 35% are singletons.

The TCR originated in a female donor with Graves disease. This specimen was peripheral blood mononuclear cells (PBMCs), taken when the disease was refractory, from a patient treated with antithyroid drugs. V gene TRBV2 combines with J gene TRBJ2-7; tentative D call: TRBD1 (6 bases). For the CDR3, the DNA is TGTGCCAGCAGTGCGGGACACTACCCTTACGAGCAGTACTTC. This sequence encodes CASSAGHYPYEQYF.